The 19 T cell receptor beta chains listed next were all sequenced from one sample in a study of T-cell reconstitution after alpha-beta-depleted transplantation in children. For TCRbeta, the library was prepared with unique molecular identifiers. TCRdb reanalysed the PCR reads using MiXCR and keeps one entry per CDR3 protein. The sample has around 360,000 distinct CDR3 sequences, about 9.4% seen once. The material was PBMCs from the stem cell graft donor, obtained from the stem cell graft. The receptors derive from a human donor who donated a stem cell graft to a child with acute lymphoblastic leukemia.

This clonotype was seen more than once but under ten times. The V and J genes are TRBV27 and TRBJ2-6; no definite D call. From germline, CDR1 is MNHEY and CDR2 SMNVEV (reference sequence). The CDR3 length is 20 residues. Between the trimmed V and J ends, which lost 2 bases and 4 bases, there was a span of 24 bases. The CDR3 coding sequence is TGTGCCAGCAGTTTACATTTCGGGCAGGCTCAGACGATAGGGGCCAACGTCCTGACTTTC. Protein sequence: CASSLHFGQAQTIGANVLTF.

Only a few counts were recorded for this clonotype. The CDR3: CASSETGGLGAQYF. Here the CDR3 DNA reads TGTGCCAGCAGCGAGACGGGCGGACTGGGGGCCCAGTACTTC. The chain couples TRBV7-2 to TRBJ2-5; D might be TRBD1 or TRBD2, each matching 5 bases. The CDR3 extends over 14 amino acids. Germline CDR1 SGHTA, CDR2 FQGNSA. The ends were cut back, 5 bases at V and 9 bases at J, with 19 bases in the middle.

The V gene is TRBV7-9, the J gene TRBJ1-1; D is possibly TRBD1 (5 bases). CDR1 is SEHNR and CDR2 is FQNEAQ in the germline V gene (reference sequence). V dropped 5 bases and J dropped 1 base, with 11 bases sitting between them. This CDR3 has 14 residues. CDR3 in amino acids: CASSAGTQNTEAFF. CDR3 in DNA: TGTGCCAGCAGCGCCGGGACCCAGAACACTGAAGCTTTCTTT.

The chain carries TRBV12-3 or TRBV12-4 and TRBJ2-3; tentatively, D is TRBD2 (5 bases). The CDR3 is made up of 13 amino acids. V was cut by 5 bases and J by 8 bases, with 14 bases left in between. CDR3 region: CASSPRTGFTQYF. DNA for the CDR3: TGTGCCAGCAGTCCGAGGACGGGGTTTACGCAGTATTTT.

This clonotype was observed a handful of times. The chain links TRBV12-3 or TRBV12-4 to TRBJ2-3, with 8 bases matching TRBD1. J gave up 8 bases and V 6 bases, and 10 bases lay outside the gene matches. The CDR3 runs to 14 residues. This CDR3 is CASSRGQGGRTQYF. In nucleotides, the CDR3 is TGTGCCAGCAGCCGTGGACAGGGTGGTCGTACGCAGTATTTT.

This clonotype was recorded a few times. The CDR3 protein is CASSLAQGPQTQYF. CDR3 DNA sequence: TGTGCCAGCAGCTTAGCGCAAGGGCCTCAAACCCAGTACTTC. The rearrangement uses TRBV7-2 and TRBJ2-5; unclear D gene. V gave up 0 bases and J gave up 8 bases, with 13 bases separating them. Looked up from germline, CDR1 is SGHTA and CDR2 is FQGNSA. CDR3 length: 14 residues. Filled out from reference TRBV7-2 and TRBJ2-5, the complete variable domain reads GAGVSQSPSNKVTEKGKDVELRCDPISGHTALYWYRQSLGQGLEFLIYFQGNSAPDKSGLPSDRFSAERTGGSVSTLTIQRTQQEDSAVYLCASSLAQGPQTQYFGPGTRLLVL.

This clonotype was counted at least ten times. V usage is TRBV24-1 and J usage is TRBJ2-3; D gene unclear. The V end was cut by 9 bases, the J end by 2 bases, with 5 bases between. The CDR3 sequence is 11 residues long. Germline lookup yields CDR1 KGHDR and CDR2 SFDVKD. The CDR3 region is CATGFTDTQYF. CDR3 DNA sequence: TGTGCCACCGGCTTCACAGATACGCAGTATTTT.

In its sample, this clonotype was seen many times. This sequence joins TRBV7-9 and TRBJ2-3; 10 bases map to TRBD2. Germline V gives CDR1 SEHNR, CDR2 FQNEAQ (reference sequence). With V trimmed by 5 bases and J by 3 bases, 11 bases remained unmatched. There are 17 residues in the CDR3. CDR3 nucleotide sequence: TGTGCCAGCAGCCCCGGCCCTGCTAGCGGGAGTACAGATACGCAGTATTTT. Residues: CASSPGPASGSTDTQYF.

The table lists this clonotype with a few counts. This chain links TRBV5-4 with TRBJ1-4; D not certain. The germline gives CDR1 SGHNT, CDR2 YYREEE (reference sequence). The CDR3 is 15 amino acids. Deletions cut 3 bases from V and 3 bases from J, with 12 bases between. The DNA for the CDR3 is TGTGCCAGCAGCTCCGGACGGCCGTCTAATGAAAAACTGTTTTTT. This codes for CASSSGRPSNEKLFF.

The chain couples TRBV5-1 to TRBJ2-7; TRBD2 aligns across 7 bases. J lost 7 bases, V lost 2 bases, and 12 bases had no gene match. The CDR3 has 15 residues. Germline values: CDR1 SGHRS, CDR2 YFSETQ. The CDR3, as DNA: TGCGCCAGCAGCTTTTCCGGACTAGACATGGGAGAGCAGTACTTC. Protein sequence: CASSFSGLDMGEQYF.

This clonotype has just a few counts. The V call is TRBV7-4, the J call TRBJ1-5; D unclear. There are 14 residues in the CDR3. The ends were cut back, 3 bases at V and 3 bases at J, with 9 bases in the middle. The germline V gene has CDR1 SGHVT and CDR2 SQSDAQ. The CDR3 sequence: CASSFGRVNQPQHF. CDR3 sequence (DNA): TGTGCCAGCAGCTTCGGCAGAGTCAATCAGCCCCAGCATTTT.

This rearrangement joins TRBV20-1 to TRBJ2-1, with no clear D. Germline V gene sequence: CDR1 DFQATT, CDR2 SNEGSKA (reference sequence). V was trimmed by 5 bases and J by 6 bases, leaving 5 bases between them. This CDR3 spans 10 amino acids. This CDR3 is CSAFFNEQFF. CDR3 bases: TGCAGTGCTTTTTTCAATGAGCAGTTCTTC.

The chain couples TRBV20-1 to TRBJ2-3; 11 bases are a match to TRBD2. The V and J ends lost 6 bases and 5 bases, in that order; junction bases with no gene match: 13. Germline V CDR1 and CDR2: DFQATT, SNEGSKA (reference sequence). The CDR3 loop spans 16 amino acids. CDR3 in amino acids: CSAPGFSGREGDTQYF. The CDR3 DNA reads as TGCAGTGCCCCGGGATTTAGCGGGAGGGAGGGAGATACGCAGTATTTT.

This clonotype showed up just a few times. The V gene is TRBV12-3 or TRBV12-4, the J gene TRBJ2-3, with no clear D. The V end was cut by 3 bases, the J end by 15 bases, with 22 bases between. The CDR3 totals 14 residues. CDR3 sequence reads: CASSFSSSGPFEYF. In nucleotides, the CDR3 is TGTGCCAGCAGTTTTTCTTCCTCGGGTCCCTTTGAATATTTT.

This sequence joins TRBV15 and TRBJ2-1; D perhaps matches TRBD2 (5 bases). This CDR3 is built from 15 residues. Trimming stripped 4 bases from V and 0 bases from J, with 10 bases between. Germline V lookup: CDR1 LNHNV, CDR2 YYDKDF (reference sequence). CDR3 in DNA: TGTGCCACCAGCAACAGAGGGAGCTCCTACAATGAGCAGTTCTTC. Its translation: CATSNRGSSYNEQFF. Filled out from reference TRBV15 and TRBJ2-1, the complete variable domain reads DAMVIQNPRYQVTQFGKPVTLSCSQTLNHNVMYWYQQKSSQAPKLLFHYYDKDFNNEADTPDNFQSRRPNTSFCFLDIRSPGLGDTAMYLCATSNRGSSYNEQFFGPGTRLTVL.

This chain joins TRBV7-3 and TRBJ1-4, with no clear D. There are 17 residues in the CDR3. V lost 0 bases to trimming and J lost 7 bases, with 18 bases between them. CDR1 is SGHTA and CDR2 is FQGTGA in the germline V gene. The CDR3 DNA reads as TGTGCCAGCAGCTTAACGCCCGTTAGGGCCGGTAGTGAAAAACTGTTTTTT. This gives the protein CASSLTPVRAGSEKLFF.

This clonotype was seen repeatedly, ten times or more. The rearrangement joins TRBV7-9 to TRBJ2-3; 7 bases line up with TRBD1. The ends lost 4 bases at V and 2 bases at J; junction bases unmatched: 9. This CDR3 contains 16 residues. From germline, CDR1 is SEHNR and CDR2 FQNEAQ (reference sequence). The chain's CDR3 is CASSSFTGADTDTQYF. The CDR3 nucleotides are TGTGCCAGCAGCTCATTCACAGGGGCCGACACAGATACGCAGTATTTT. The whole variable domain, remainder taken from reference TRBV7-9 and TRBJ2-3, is DTGVSQNPRHKITKRGQNVTFRCDPISEHNRLYWYRQTLGQGPEFLTYFQNEAQLEKSRLLSDRFSAERPKGSFSTLEIQRTEQGDSAMYLCASSSFTGADTDTQYFGPGTRLTVL.

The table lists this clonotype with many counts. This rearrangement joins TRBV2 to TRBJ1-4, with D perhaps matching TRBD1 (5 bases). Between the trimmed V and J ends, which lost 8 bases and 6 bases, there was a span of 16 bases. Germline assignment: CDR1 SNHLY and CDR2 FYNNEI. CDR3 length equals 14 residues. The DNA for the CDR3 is TGTGCCAGCTCAGGGCGGGACCCGGATGAAAAACTGTTTTTT. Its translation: CASSGRDPDEKLFF.

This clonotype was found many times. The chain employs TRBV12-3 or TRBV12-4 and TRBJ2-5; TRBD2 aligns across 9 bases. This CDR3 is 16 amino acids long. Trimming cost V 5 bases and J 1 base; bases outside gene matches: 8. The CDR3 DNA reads TGTGCCAGCAGTACCCGGGCGGGGGGGCTCCAAGAGACCCAGTACTTC. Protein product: CASSTRAGGLQETQYF.